These T cell receptor beta chains were read from a single sample in a study of blood T cell repertoires in COVID-19. The table came from immunoSEQ multiplex PCR; TCRdb's copy has only in-frame clones and leaves some out. The table records around 310,000 clones, around 91% of them present only once. The sample comprised peripheral blood. These receptors originate from a woman between 35 and 50 years old with COVID-19, enrolled during active disease. Each CDR3 is given with its conserved first and last residue.

J: TRBJ2-2
V: TRBV28
CDR3: CASILSGTSGGPNTGELFF

J: TRBJ1-2
V: TRBV27
CDR3: CASSFPGQPKSNYGYTF

J: TRBJ2-2
V: TRBV27
CDR3: CASSLIGRPGELFF

J: TRBJ2-1
V: TRBV4-3
CDR3: CASSQRHGVGEQFF

J: TRBJ2-2
V: TRBV19
CDR3: CASSIQQGSRGRTGELFF

J: TRBJ1-1
V: TRBV6-2/TRBV6-3
CDR3: CASSYSEMNTEAFF

J: TRBJ2-3
V: TRBV4-3
CDR3: CASSQDGIGGGSTADTQYF

J: TRBJ2-1
V: TRBV11-2
CDR3: CASSGTPSSYNEQFF

J: TRBJ1-1
V: TRBV6-6
CDR3: CASSYMNTEAFF

J: TRBJ2-3
V: TRBV28
CDR3: CASSFTGVADTQYF

J: TRBJ1-2
V: TRBV30
CDR3: CAWTPGSRGYTF

J: TRBJ1-6
V: TRBV7-9
CDR3: CARGANPLHF

J: TRBJ1-1
V: TRBV6-4
CDR3: CASSDSERTEAFF

J: TRBJ1-2
V: TRBV12-3/TRBV12-4
CDR3: CASSLGPRDGYTF

J: TRBJ2-7
V: TRBV30
CDR3: CAWSVSDRILPYEQYF

J: TRBJ1-4
V: TRBV5-8
CDR3: CASSLYTESNEKLFF

J: TRBJ1-1
V: TRBV2
CDR3: CASNRQGAGSEAFF

J: TRBJ1-5
V: TRBV10-2
CDR3: CASSRTGGKQPQHF

J: TRBJ1-3
V: TRBV2
CDR3: CASSLMEGNSGNTIYF

J: TRBJ2-1
V: TRBV3-1/TRBV3-2
CDR3: CASSQGTSGGDEQFF

J: TRBJ2-5
V: TRBV5-8
CDR3: CASSLYFPTTVRQETQYF

J: TRBJ2-5
V: TRBV4-3
CDR3: CASSRGASGAETQYF

J: TRBJ1-2
V: TRBV14
CDR3: CASSQGSSNSNYGYTF

J: TRBJ2-2
V: TRBV28
CDR3: CATSRRDARTGELFF

J: TRBJ1-5
V: TRBV30
CDR3: CAWSLGQGVNQPQHF

J: TRBJ1-1
V: TRBV7-9
CDR3: CASSRRGGVNTEAFF

J: TRBJ1-6
V: TRBV11-1
CDR3: CASSGTRDRVSSPLHF

J: TRBJ1-2
V: TRBV29-1
CDR3: CSVEGHPDGYTF

J: TRBJ1-1
V: TRBV9
CDR3: CASSVDPNGGTEAFF

J: TRBJ1-6
V: TRBV30
CDR3: CAWSPTRTVNNSPLHF